Following are 8 T cell receptor beta chains from one sample sequenced in a study of blood T cell repertoires in COVID-19. Assay: immunoSEQ multiplex PCR; the TCRdb copy retains only in-frame clones and omits some. The table records around 80,000 clones, about 86% of them present only once. The specimen was peripheral blood. The receptor source for this set is a woman older than 75 with acute or convalescent COVID-19.

The rearrangement joins TRBV6-6 to TRBJ1-2, with 7 bases lining up with TRBD1. V lost 6 bases and J lost 1; bases outside the gene matches: 8. Germline CDR1 is MNHNY and CDR2 is SVGAGI (reference sequence). The CDR3 is 15 amino acids. The CDR3 spells CASRTTGDHNYGYTF. CDR3 bases: TGTGCCAGCAGAACTACAGGGGATCATAACTATGGCTACACCTTC.

The V gene is TRBV7-9, the J gene TRBJ2-1; tentative D call: TRBD2 (7 bases). Germline V gene lookup returns CDR1 SEHNR and CDR2 FQNEAQ (reference sequence). Trimming left V 5 bases short and J 9 bases short, with 11 bases between. The CDR3 runs to 12 residues. Here the CDR3 DNA reads TGTGCCAGCAGCGGGAGGGGGGGTGAGCAGTTCTTC. Translating it yields CASSGRGGEQFF.

This chain connects TRBV19 to TRBJ1-1; D possibly corresponds to TRBD1 (5 bases). V gave up 7 bases and J gave up 6 bases, with 15 bases separating them. The germline V gene encodes CDR1 LNHDA and CDR2 SQIVND (reference sequence). This CDR3 has 13 amino acids. CDR3 region: CASTLVGGAEAFF. CDR3 coding DNA: TGTGCCAGTACCCTCGTGGGGGGGGCTGAAGCTTTCTTT.

The chain is built from TRBV4-3 and TRBJ2-2; no clear D gene. The CDR3 is 15 amino acids. Trimming took 0 bases from V and 6 from J, leaving 11 bases between them. Germline lookup yields CDR1 LGHNA and CDR2 YSLEER. The DNA of the CDR3 is TGCGCCAGCAGCCAAGATATCGGCGGATCCGGGGAGCTGTTTTTT. It specifies CASSQDIGGSGELFF.

This chain joins TRBV11-3 and TRBJ2-7; 9 nucleotides align to TRBD1. The CDR3 runs 14 residues. V lost 1 base to trimming and J lost 8 bases; unmatched junction nucleotides: 6. Germline assignment: CDR1 SGHNT and CDR2 YENEEA. This CDR3 reads CASSLVATGGKQYF. CDR3 DNA: TGTGCCAGCAGCTTAGTCGCGACAGGGGGAAAGCAGTACTTC.

The chain employs TRBV19 and TRBJ2-1, with D tentatively TRBD2 (5 bases). CDR1 is LNHDA and CDR2 is SQIVND in the germline V gene (reference sequence). V was shortened by 3 bases and J by 2 bases, with 11 bases between the two germline ends. This CDR3 has 15 residues. CDR3 sequence reads: CASSMTGKAYNEQFF. The CDR3 nucleotides read TGTGCCAGTAGTATGACGGGGAAAGCCTACAATGAGCAGTTCTTC.

The chain carries TRBV6-5 and TRBJ1-3, with a weak D call TRBD1 (6 bases). CDR3 length: 15 amino acids. Trimming shortened V by 5 bases and J by 0 bases, and 11 bases separated the two germline ends. From germline, CDR1 is MNHEY and CDR2 SVGAGI. The CDR3 nucleotides read TGTGCCAGCAGTCAACAGGGAAACTCTGGAAACACCATATATTTT. Translated, it gives CASSQQGNSGNTIYF.

This clone was seen a single time. The chain couples TRBV12-5 to TRBJ1-1, with D perhaps matching TRBD1 (5 bases). Germline CDR1 reads LGHNT; CDR2 reads FRNRAP. The CDR3 length is 15 residues. V lost 1 base to trimming and J lost 2 bases, with 11 bases between them. The CDR3 DNA is TGTGCTAGTGGTTTGGCGGCGGGGACCAACACTGAAGCTTTCTTT. Residues: CASGLAAGTNTEAFF.